The T cell receptor (beta chain) under discussion was sequenced for a study of blood T cells in healthy people across ages. The CDR3 totals 14 residues. In germline, CDR1 is SNHLY, CDR2 FYNNEI. V was trimmed by 0 bases and J by 9 bases, leaving 12 bases between them. With a J-beta primer mix and a sample-barcoded 5' primer, a second PCR ran roughly 6 to 12 cycles. MiXCR, applied by TCRdb to the 5' RACE reads, yields one record per CDR3 protein. The profile shows 950,000 to 1,200,000 distinct CDR3 sequences, more than 30% of them singletons. The TCR originated in a man in his late teens or twenties in good health. The chain is built from TRBV2 and TRBJ2-1; D is possibly TRBD1 or TRBD2 (5 bases each). The sequenced sample consisted of blood. Written as DNA, the CDR3 is TGTGCCAGCAGTGAAGCTCGGGGTCAGGGTGAGCAGTTCTTC. As protein: CASSEARGQGEQFF.